What follows are 2 T cell receptor beta chains derived from one specimen sequenced in a study of T cells in Graves' hyperthyroidism and ophthalmopathy. The TCR beta CDR3 regions underwent amplification using RNA transcripts as the source. First-round RT-PCR with HTBI primers amplified the TCR CDR3 region. TCRdb re-analysed the multiplex PCR reads in MiXCR, keeping a single row per CDR3 protein. The data contain 380,000 or so distinct CDR3 sequences, roughly 13% of them singletons. The sample taken for sequencing was blood. All receptors come from a young man with Graves' hyperthyroidism that later progressed to Graves' ophthalmopathy.

This sequence joins TRBV20-1 and TRBJ2-5; D is possibly TRBD2 (7 bases). Germline V gene data show CDR1 as DFQATT and CDR2 as SNEGSKA (reference sequence). The V end was cut by 3 bases, the J end by 5 bases, with 16 bases between. This CDR3 region has 14 residues. CDR3 bases: TGCAGTGCTAGGGGGGGGGGGCCGGGGGAGACCCAGTACTTC. Protein sequence: CSARGGGPGETQYF.

The J gene is TRBJ1-3, the V gene TRBV10-3; perhaps TRBD1 as D (5 bases). With 3 bases removed from V and 2 bases from J, the gap between germline ends came to 8 bases. CDR3 size: 14 residues. Germline assignment: CDR1 ENHRY and CDR2 SYGVKD. The CDR3 spells CAISDGAAGNTIYF. Written as DNA, the CDR3 is TGTGCCATCAGTGACGGGGCAGCTGGAAACACCATATATTTT.